One and the same sample provided the 25 T cell receptor beta chains below, sequenced in a study of shared clonotypes between healthy human individuals. Repertoires were generated with immunoSEQ multiplex PCR, while TCRdb's copy carries only in-frame clones and drops some. The sample lists some 510,000 clones, about four fifths occurring once. The sequenced material came from PBMCs. Source of these receptors: a woman between 40 and 55 years old in good health. Some clones in this sample may be carry-over from other donors' samples.

In this sample, this clone turned up many times. This chain uses TRBV15 with TRBJ2-3; the match to TRBD2 covers 7 bases. V trimming: 0 bases; J trimming: 2 bases; junction bases outside the gene matches: 8. Germline loops: CDR1 LNHNV, CDR2 YYDKDF (reference sequence). CDR3 size: 17 residues. The CDR3 DNA reads TGTGCCACCAGCAGAGATCTATGGCGGGAGAACACAGATACGCAGTATTTT. Translation: CATSRDLWRENTDTQYF.

V gene TRBV18 combines with J gene TRBJ1-1; D is ambiguous. This CDR3 comprises 14 residues. V gave up 4 bases and J gave up 1 base, with 10 bases separating them. Germline-derived CDR1 and CDR2 are KGHSH and LQKENI. The CDR3 DNA sequence: TGTGCCAGCTCACTCTCGACTCCGAACACTGAAGCTTTCTTT. It translates to CASSLSTPNTEAFF.

The chain links TRBV6-4 to TRBJ2-1; D is ambiguous. The CDR3 is 14 amino acids. V was cut by 6 bases and J by 5 bases, with 14 bases left in between. Germline V gene data show CDR1 as MRHNA and CDR2 as SNTAGT. CDR3 DNA sequence: TGTGCCAGCAGCCCACCCCAAATCAACAATGAGCAGTTCTTC. Residues: CASSPPQINNEQFF.

This chain links TRBV9 with TRBJ2-1, with D maybe TRBD2 (6 bases). The germline V gene encodes CDR1 SGDLS and CDR2 YYNGEE. The CDR3 contains 15 residues. V gave up 0 bases and J gave up 3 bases, with 10 bases separating them. The CDR3 DNA reads as TGTGCCAGCAGCGTAGGCCTCGGGAGCTACAATGAGCAGTTCTTC. The encoded protein is CASSVGLGSYNEQFF.

J is TRBJ2-7 and V is TRBV28, with D maybe TRBD1 (5 bases). This CDR3 contains 12 residues. CDR1 is MDHEN and CDR2 is SYDVKM in the germline V gene. With 5 bases removed from V and 3 bases from J, the gap between germline ends came to 8 bases. The CDR3 region has the DNA TGTGCCAGCAGTGAGACAGACTACGAGCAGTACTTC. Amino acid sequence: CASSETDYEQYF. Full variable domain (rest looked up from reference TRBV28 and TRBJ2-7): DVKVTQSSRYLVKRTGEKVFLECVQDMDHENMFWYRQDPGLGLRLIYFSYDVKMKEKGDIPEGYSVSREKKERFSLILESASTNQTSMYLCASSETDYEQYFGPGTRLTVT.

The chain employs TRBV28 and TRBJ2-1, with D perhaps given as TRBD1 or TRBD2 (5 bases each). CDR3 length: 15 residues. Germline CDR1 is MDHEN and CDR2 is SYDVKM. Trimming took 7 bases from V and 11 from J, leaving 24 bases between them. CDR3 sequence (DNA): TGTGCCAGCACCGGGGACGGCTCCTTAGCGCAGAAGCAGTTCTTC. As protein: CASTGDGSLAQKQFF.

This clone came up once. The chain is built from TRBV10-3 and TRBJ2-7, with unresolved D. This CDR3 spans 13 amino acids. CDR1 and CDR2 (germline): ENHRY, SYGVKD. Trimming took off 6 bases at V and 3 bases at J, with 12 bases between the two ends. CDR3 region: CAISTTDSYEQYF. The CDR3 coding sequence is TGTGCCATCAGCACGACTGATAGCTACGAGCAGTACTTC.

V usage is TRBV5-1 and J usage is TRBJ2-3; 7 nucleotides line up with TRBD2. The CDR3 loop spans 14 amino acids. J was trimmed by 4 bases and V by 6 bases; bases with no gene match: 8. In germline, CDR1 is SGHRS, CDR2 YFSETQ. The CDR3 loop reads CASTLGTKSDTQYF. The CDR3 DNA sequence: TGCGCCAGCACCCTCGGGACTAAGTCAGATACGCAGTATTTT.

This chain connects TRBV2 to TRBJ1-1, with D maybe TRBD1 (5 bases). Trimming removed 4 bases from V and 5 bases from J, with 14 bases in between. This CDR3 is built from 14 residues. Germline CDR1 SNHLY, CDR2 FYNNEI. CDR3 amino acids: CASSALRGTTEAFF. The CDR3 DNA reads TGTGCCAGCAGTGCGTTAAGAGGGACGACTGAAGCTTTCTTT.

The chain carries TRBV4-1 and TRBJ2-1; 7 bases are a match to TRBD2. V dropped 3 bases and J dropped 7; count of bases not matched to a gene: 9. The CDR3 length is 15 residues. Germline CDR1 MGHRA, CDR2 YSYEKL. CDR3 nucleotide sequence: TGCGCCAGCAGCCAGCAGCGGGGTAGGAAGAATGAGCAGTTCTTC. It specifies CASSQQRGRKNEQFF.

The chain uses TRBV5-1 and TRBJ2-7; D is perhaps TRBD1 or TRBD2 (5 bases each). Per the germline V gene, CDR1 is SGHRS and CDR2 is YFSETQ. The V and J ends lost 3 bases and 9 bases respectively, with 22 bases between them. The CDR3 has 15 amino acids. CDR3: CASSSRRVGTELQYF. The CDR3, as DNA: TGCGCCAGCAGCTCGCGCAGGGTGGGGACCGAGTTGCAGTACTTC.

This clone was observed a handful of times. The rearrangement joins TRBV28 to TRBJ2-3; maybe TRBD1 (5 bases). The ends were cut back, 5 bases at V and 4 bases at J, with 13 bases in the middle. The CDR3 totals 14 residues. Germline V gene sequence: CDR1 MDHEN, CDR2 SYDVKM. The CDR3 loop reads CASSLQGAPDTQYF. Here the CDR3 DNA reads TGTGCCAGCAGTCTCCAGGGTGCCCCAGATACGCAGTATTTT. Looking up the rest from reference TRBV28 and TRBJ2-3 gives the full variable domain: DVKVTQSSRYLVKRTGEKVFLECVQDMDHENMFWYRQDPGLGLRLIYFSYDVKMKEKGDIPEGYSVSREKKERFSLILESASTNQTSMYLCASSLQGAPDTQYFGPGTRLTVL.

The chain uses TRBV7-2 and TRBJ2-2, with 8 bases matching TRBD1. V dropped 3 bases and J dropped 6; count of bases not matched to a gene: 3. CDR3 length: 14 amino acids. Per the germline V gene, CDR1 is SGHTA and CDR2 is FQGNSA. CDR3 residues: CASSLDRAAGELFF. The CDR3 DNA sequence: TGTGCCAGCAGCTTGGACAGGGCAGCCGGGGAGCTGTTTTTT.

The rearrangement links TRBV4-3 to TRBJ2-1, with 9 bases identical to TRBD2. Germline loops: CDR1 LGHNA, CDR2 YSLEER. V shed 0 bases and J 2 bases; nucleotides not matched to a gene: 11. The CDR3 covers 19 residues. CDR3 protein: CASSQDFWGREGTYNEQFF. The CDR3, as DNA: TGCGCCAGCAGCCAAGATTTCTGGGGGCGGGAGGGGACCTACAATGAGCAGTTCTTC.

The rearrangement joins TRBV18 to TRBJ1-4; a weak D match, TRBD1 (5 bases). This CDR3 has 15 residues. CDR1 and CDR2 from the germline V gene are KGHSH and LQKENI. The V gene lost 3 bases and the J gene lost 2 bases, with 10 bases spanning the gap. The CDR3, as DNA: TGTGCCAGCTCACCCAGGGTTGGTACTAATGAAAAACTGTTTTTT. It specifies CASSPRVGTNEKLFF.

The J gene is TRBJ1-1, the V gene TRBV5-6; D is possibly TRBD1 (6 bases). This CDR3 spans 15 amino acids. The germline V gene encodes CDR1 SGHDT and CDR2 YYEEEE. Deletions cut 2 bases from V and 2 bases from J, with 13 bases between. The CDR3: CASSLPRTENTEAFF. The CDR3 region has the DNA TGTGCCAGCAGCTTACCAAGGACAGAAAACACTGAAGCTTTCTTT.

The chain links TRBV7-9 to TRBJ1-2; D unresolved. The germline gives CDR1 SEHNR, CDR2 FQNEAQ (reference sequence). The CDR3 contains 14 residues. Trimming pared 3 bases from V and 8 bases from J, leaving 16 bases between. The CDR3, as DNA: TGTGCCAGCAGCTTGTCTGGGGAGGATGGGGGCTACACCTTC. Residues: CASSLSGEDGGYTF.

The rearrangement joins TRBV2 to TRBJ2-5; D remains ambiguous. The germline V gene has CDR1 SNHLY and CDR2 FYNNEI. V dropped 7 bases and J dropped 0 bases, with 9 bases sitting between them. The CDR3 is 13 residues long. This CDR3 is CASNKAYQETQYF. CDR3 in DNA: TGTGCCAGCAATAAAGCCTACCAAGAGACCCAGTACTTC.

This chain uses TRBV4-2 with TRBJ2-2; D perhaps matches TRBD2 (6 bases). Germline V CDR1 and CDR2: LGHNA, YNFKEQ. Trimming took off 1 base at V and 5 bases at J, with 14 bases between the two ends. The CDR3 has 16 amino acids. The CDR3 DNA reads TGTGCCAGCAGCCAAGTCCTAGCGACTAAGACCGGGGAGCTGTTTTTT. Translated, it gives CASSQVLATKTGELFF.

J is TRBJ2-7 and V is TRBV28, with D perhaps matching TRBD2 (5 bases). V was shortened by 5 bases and J by 4 bases, with 18 bases between the two germline ends. Per germline, CDR1 MDHEN and CDR2 SYDVKM. The CDR3 covers 15 residues. CDR3 DNA sequence: TGTGCCAGCAGTACCCCAGAGGGATCGGGGTACGAGCAGTACTTC. This codes for CASSTPEGSGYEQYF.

This clone rates as medium-sized. The chain recombines TRBV28 with TRBJ1-1; perhaps TRBD1 as D (5 bases). Deletions cut 2 bases from V and 5 bases from J, with 18 bases between. Germline lookup yields CDR1 MDHEN and CDR2 SYDVKM. The CDR3 is 16 residues long. CDR3 coding DNA: TGTGCCAGCAGTTTAACGATCGGGCAGGAGGGGACTGAAGCTTTCTTT. It specifies CASSLTIGQEGTEAFF. The full variable domain, in which reference TRBV28 and TRBJ1-1 provide the parts outside the CDR3, is DVKVTQSSRYLVKRTGEKVFLECVQDMDHENMFWYRQDPGLGLRLIYFSYDVKMKEKGDIPEGYSVSREKKERFSLILESASTNQTSMYLCASSLTIGQEGTEAFFGQGTRLTVV.

The V and J genes are TRBV21-1 and TRBJ2-1; no check of the table's D call, TRBD2, against the DNA was made. TRBV21-1 is described as a pseudogene. There are 17 residues in the CDR3. CDR3 bases: TGTGCCAGCAGCAAAGCTGGCGCGGGAGACTCCTACAATGAGCAGTTCTTC. It is translated as CASSKAGAGDSYNEQFF.

The chain carries TRBV29-1 and TRBJ1-5, with D perhaps TRBD1 (5 bases). The CDR3 consists of 12 residues. The V end was cut by 6 bases, the J end by 4 bases, with 10 bases between. The germline gives CDR1 SQVTM, CDR2 ANQGSEA. CDR3 sequence reads: CSVGHLNQPQHF. The CDR3 DNA is TGCAGCGTCGGACATCTAAATCAGCCCCAGCATTTT. Based on the CDR3 plus reference TRBV29-1 and TRBJ1-5, the full variable domain is SAVISQKPSRDICQRGTSLTIQCQVDSQVTMMFWYRQQPGQSLTLIATANQGSEATYESGFVIDKFPISRPNLTFSTLTVSNMSPEDSSIYLCSVGHLNQPQHFGDGTRLSIL.

The V call is TRBV7-3, the J call TRBJ2-1; D is possibly TRBD2 (6 bases). CDR3 length equals 16 residues. Per germline, CDR1 SGHTA and CDR2 FQGTGA. V lost 5 bases and J lost 4, with 18 bases in between. This CDR3 is CASSPRTTTNYNEQFF. The CDR3 DNA reads as TGTGCCAGCAGCCCACGGACTACAACAAATTACAATGAGCAGTTCTTC.

This clone was detected once. The chain uses TRBV4-3 and TRBJ2-1; D possibly corresponds to TRBD2 (6 bases). The V and J ends lost 5 bases and 8 bases respectively, with 10 bases between them. CDR1 LGHNA and CDR2 YSLEER come from the germline V gene. The CDR3 runs to 12 residues. The CDR3: CASSSPGDEQFF. The CDR3 DNA sequence: TGCGCCAGCAGCTCGCCGGGAGATGAGCAGTTCTTC.